Following are 26 T cell receptor beta chains from one sample sequenced in a study of shared clonotypes between healthy human individuals. CD45RO-negative, CCR7-positively selected cells formed the naive CD8 fraction, excluding terminally differentiated effector memory CD45RA+ cells. TCRdb keeps only in-frame clones here, not all; method: immunoSEQ multiplex PCR. The sample consists of under 2,000,000 clones, just under 95% of them appearing once. The sequenced material came from naive CD8+ T cells sorted from blood. These receptors came from a man between 18 and 29 years old in good health.

The chain links TRBV19 to TRBJ1-4; no reliable D call. The V end lost 5 bases, the J end lost 0 bases, and 16 bases lay between the germline ends. From germline, CDR1 is LNHDA and CDR2 SQIVND (reference sequence). This CDR3 spans 17 amino acids. DNA for the CDR3: TGTGCCAGTAGTCCAGCATGGCCTTATGCAACTAATGAAAAACTGTTTTTT. This translates into CASSPAWPYATNEKLFF.

This clone was seen only once. This chain uses TRBV6-5 with TRBJ2-7; D is perhaps TRBD1 or TRBD2 (6 bases each). The CDR3 has 16 residues. Germline values: CDR1 MNHEY, CDR2 SVGAGI. V lost 2 bases and J 6 bases, leaving 20 bases between the germline ends. CDR3 sequence reads: CASSYGSRWGAGEQYF. The CDR3 DNA is TGTGCCAGCAGTTACGGCTCAAGGTGGGGGGCCGGCGAGCAGTACTTC.

This chain links TRBV30 with TRBJ1-1, with D unclear. CDR1 is GTSNPN and CDR2 is SVGIG in the germline V gene (reference sequence). The V end was cut by 1 base, the J end by 6 bases, with 3 bases between. The CDR3 extends over 10 amino acids. In nucleotides, the CDR3 is TGTGCCTGGAGTGACGCTGAAGCTTTCTTT. This gives the protein CAWSDAEAFF.

This chain links TRBV5-4 with TRBJ1-1; no clear D gene. Trimming took 3 bases from V and 0 from J, leaving 12 bases between them. CDR3 length: 15 residues. The germline CDR1 and CDR2 sequences are SGHNT and YYREEE (reference sequence). This CDR3 reads CASSYGSSMNTEAFF. In DNA, the CDR3 is TGTGCCAGCAGCTACGGGAGCTCAATGAACACTGAAGCTTTCTTT. Using reference TRBV5-4 and TRBJ1-1 for the parts outside the CDR3, the full variable domain is ETGVTQSPTHLIKTRGQQVTLRCSSQSGHNTVSWYQQALGQGPQFIFQYYREEENGRGNFPPRFSGLQFPNYSSELNVNALELDDSALYLCASSYGSSMNTEAFFGQGTRLTVV.

This chain links TRBV19 with TRBJ2-7; the D gene is possibly TRBD1 (6 bases). Germline V lookup: CDR1 LNHDA, CDR2 SQIVND (reference sequence). The CDR3 has 15 amino acids. V was trimmed by 5 bases and J by 2 bases, leaving 16 bases between them. Here the CDR3 DNA reads TGTGCCAGTAGTCCTACAGGGAGAGTCACCTACGAGCAGTACTTC. Translation: CASSPTGRVTYEQYF.

The V gene is TRBV5-1, the J gene TRBJ2-1; 8 bases map to TRBD2. The CDR3 is 17 amino acids. Germline trimming cut 0 bases from V and 4 bases from J; bases unmatched to any gene: 9. Germline V gives CDR1 SGHRS, CDR2 YFSETQ. CDR3 sequence: CASSLGVAGSPYNEQFF. As DNA, the CDR3 is TGCGCCAGCAGCTTGGGGGTAGCGGGAAGCCCTTACAATGAGCAGTTCTTC.

A note on this clone: A much larger clonotype is one base distant, so this may be a read error. The same CDR3 arises from other DNA sequences in this sample as well. The chain has TRBV9 and TRBJ1-1, with a possible D match to TRBD1 (5 bases). Germline V gives CDR1 SGDLS, CDR2 YYNGEE. CDR3 length: 12 amino acids. Deletions cut 3 bases from V and 3 bases from J, with 6 bases between. Written as DNA, the CDR3 is TGTGCCAGCAGCGGAGGGGACACTGAAGCTTTCTTT. This codes for CASSGGDTEAFF.

V and J are TRBV5-4 and TRBJ1-1, with a tentative D call TRBD1 (5 bases). This CDR3 is 13 amino acids long. Germline V CDR1 and CDR2: SGHNT, YYREEE (reference sequence). The ends were cut back, 3 bases at V and 4 bases at J, with 10 bases in the middle. The CDR3 nucleotides are TGTGCCAGCAGCTGGGAGGGGAGCACTGAAGCTTTCTTT. Amino acids: CASSWEGSTEAFF.

The chain links TRBV4-1 to TRBJ1-6; 9 bases are shared with TRBD1. V shed 0 bases, J shed 6 bases, and the junction held 3 bases outside the gene matches. CDR1 and CDR2 from the germline V gene are MGHRA and YSYEKL. This CDR3 region has 16 residues. The CDR3 DNA reads as TGCGCCAGCAGCCAAGAACCGGGACAGGGTAATTCACCCCTCCACTTT. Protein product: CASSQEPGQGNSPLHF.

For this clone: A read error may produce the germline difference seen at one junction end. The genes are TRBV7-7 and TRBJ2-1; either TRBD1 or TRBD2 may fit D (5 bases each). Germline values: CDR1 SSHAT, CDR2 FNYEAQ (reference sequence). The CDR3 runs to 14 residues. The CDR3 sequence: CASSLKGSYNEQFF. CDR3 bases: TGTGCTAGCAGCTTAAAGGGGAGCTACAATGAGCAGTTCTTC.

The gene calls are TRBV5-1 and TRBJ1-1, with unresolved D. CDR3 length: 14 amino acids. The germline gives CDR1 SGHRS, CDR2 YFSETQ. Trimming took 1 base from V and 1 from J, leaving 8 bases between them. For the CDR3, the DNA is TGCGCCAGCAGCTTGTTAGGACCGAACACTGAAGCTTTCTTT. Encoded protein: CASSLLGPNTEAFF.

This clone was seen only a few times. This chain links TRBV6-1 with TRBJ1-5; D not certain. The V end lost 1 base, the J end lost 3 bases, and 10 bases lay between the germline ends. This CDR3 has 15 residues. Germline V gene lookup returns CDR1 MNHNS and CDR2 SASEGT. The DNA for the CDR3 is TGTGCCAGCAGTGAAGGGGTTCTTGACAATCAGCCCCAGCATTTT. Translated, it gives CASSEGVLDNQPQHF.

This chain joins TRBV7-8 and TRBJ1-1; 7 bases align to TRBD1. The germline V gene has CDR1 SGHVS and CDR2 FQNEAQ. Trimming took 4 bases from V and 1 from J; bases not matched to a gene: 3. The CDR3 is made up of 14 amino acids. For the CDR3, the DNA is TGTGCCAGCAGCTATGGGACAGCGAACACTGAAGCTTTCTTT. Its protein product is CASSYGTANTEAFF.

DNA for the CDR3: TGTGCCAGCAGCTTAGTTATCGGGACAGAGCAGTTCTTC. This translates into CASSLVIGTEQFF. This chain joins TRBV13 and TRBJ2-1; weak D call: TRBD1 (6 bases). V lost 1 base, J lost 10 bases, and 11 bases lay in between. Per the germline V gene, CDR1 is PRHDT and CDR2 is FYEKMQ (reference sequence). The CDR3 contains 13 residues.

The chain carries TRBV11-2 and TRBJ1-5; no clear D. The ends were cut back, 5 bases at V and 2 bases at J, with 13 bases in the middle. The CDR3 runs 15 residues. Germline values: CDR1 SGHAT, CDR2 FQNNGV. CDR3 in DNA: TGTGCCAGCAGCGCTCCCTTAGAGGGCAATCAGCCCCAGCATTTT. This encodes CASSAPLEGNQPQHF.

About this clone itself: The sample holds other DNA sequences that translate to the same CDR3. This chain connects TRBV27 to TRBJ2-7; 9 bases match TRBD1. This CDR3 comprises 15 residues. The V gene end was trimmed by 2 bases and the J gene end by 4 bases; junction bases not matched to a gene: 6. CDR1 is MNHEY, CDR2 SMNVEV, per germline (reference sequence). The CDR3 DNA follows: TGTGCCAGCAGTTTAACAGGGGGCGGGGGTTACGAGCAGTACTTC. Protein: CASSLTGGGGYEQYF.

The genes are TRBV6-5 and TRBJ2-1; 9 bases line up with TRBD1. The CDR3 is made up of 14 amino acids. The ends lost 7 bases at V and 4 bases at J; junction bases unmatched: 5. CDR1 is MNHEY and CDR2 is SVGAGI in the germline V gene. The CDR3: CASTATGGYNEQFF. CDR3 sequence (DNA): TGTGCCAGCACGGCGACAGGGGGTTACAATGAGCAGTTCTTC.

The chain couples TRBV14 to TRBJ1-2; possibly TRBD1 for D (6 bases). Trimming removed 2 bases from V and 1 base from J, with 14 bases in between. This CDR3 is built from 16 residues. The germline CDR1 and CDR2 sequences are SGHDN and FVKESK. As DNA, the CDR3 is TGTGCCAGCAGCCAAACAGGGTCTTTTTTTAACTATGGCTACACCTTC. Translation gives CASSQTGSFFNYGYTF.

The rearrangement links TRBV25-1 to TRBJ2-2, with a possible D match to TRBD1 (6 bases). Germline values: CDR1 MGHDK, CDR2 SYGVNS. The CDR3 is 17 amino acids. Deletions cut 3 bases from V and 3 bases from J, with 17 bases between. The CDR3 nucleotides are TGTGCCAGCAGTGATCAGGGGACGGTTTTGGACACCGGGGAGCTGTTTTTT. Translation gives CASSDQGTVLDTGELFF.

The rearrangement joins TRBV6-6 to TRBJ2-1; 7 bases agree with TRBD2. Trimming cost V 8 bases and J 4 bases; bases outside gene matches: 14. The CDR3 extends over 16 amino acids. The V gene's germline CDR1 is MNHNY and CDR2 SVGAGI (reference sequence). As DNA, the CDR3 is TGTGCCAGCCCTCCAGCGGGACTTCCCGTATACAATGAGCAGTTCTTC. Translating gives CASPPAGLPVYNEQFF.

This chain uses TRBV7-9 with TRBJ1-1, with D tentatively TRBD1 (5 bases). Germline CDR1 SEHNR, CDR2 FQNEAQ (reference sequence). This CDR3 comprises 14 residues. With 1 base removed from V and 3 bases from J, the gap between germline ends came to 9 bases. This chain's CDR3 is CASSLEGGDTEAFF. DNA of the CDR3: TGTGCCAGCAGCTTAGAAGGAGGGGACACTGAAGCTTTCTTT.

About this clone itself: This sample also contains other DNA sequences that code for the same CDR3. V is TRBV30 and J is TRBJ2-5; D is unclear. The CDR3 contains 11 residues. Germline V gene sequence: CDR1 GTSNPN, CDR2 SVGIG (reference sequence). V dropped 5 bases and J dropped 5 bases, with 9 bases sitting between them. CDR3 loop: CAWSFGETQYF. Here the CDR3 DNA reads TGTGCCTGGTCATTCGGGGAGACCCAGTACTTC.

This CDR3 is CASSLVPETGRNNSPLHF. As DNA, the CDR3 is TGTGCCAGCAGCTTAGTCCCCGAGACAGGGAGGAACAATTCACCCCTCCACTTT. The chain uses TRBV11-2 and TRBJ1-6; 7 bases align to TRBD1. The CDR3 is 18 amino acids. From germline, CDR1 is SGHAT and CDR2 FQNNGV. The V and J ends lost 1 base and 7 bases, in that order; junction bases with no gene match: 13.

The chain links TRBV6-5 to TRBJ2-5, with D possibly matching TRBD1 (6 bases). The CDR3 runs to 15 residues. V was clipped by 2 bases and J by 3 bases, with 13 bases between them. Germline CDR1 is MNHEY and CDR2 is SVGAGI. The CDR3 coding sequence is TGTGCCAGCAGTTACGGGGGCTTTGCTGAAGAGACCCAGTACTTC. Translation: CASSYGGFAEETQYF.

This clone was found once. In DNA form, the CDR3 reads TGCGCCAACCCCGGGGGGGGGCGTCAGCCCCAGCATTTT. Translation gives CANPGGGRQPQHF. The rearrangement uses TRBV5-1 and TRBJ1-5, with D perhaps TRBD1 (6 bases). V was cut by 9 bases and J by 6 bases, with 16 bases left in between. The CDR3 sequence is 13 residues long. CDR1 and CDR2 from the germline V gene are SGHRS and YFSETQ.

The chain carries TRBV6-6 and TRBJ1-2, with D unclear. With 0 bases removed from V and 8 bases from J, the gap between germline ends came to 16 bases. This CDR3 is 15 amino acids long. CDR1 is MNHNY, CDR2 SVGAGI, per germline (reference sequence). The CDR3 DNA is TGTGCCAGCAGTTACTCCGGCCGGGGTTTGGAGGGCTACACCTTC. Translating gives CASSYSGRGLEGYTF.